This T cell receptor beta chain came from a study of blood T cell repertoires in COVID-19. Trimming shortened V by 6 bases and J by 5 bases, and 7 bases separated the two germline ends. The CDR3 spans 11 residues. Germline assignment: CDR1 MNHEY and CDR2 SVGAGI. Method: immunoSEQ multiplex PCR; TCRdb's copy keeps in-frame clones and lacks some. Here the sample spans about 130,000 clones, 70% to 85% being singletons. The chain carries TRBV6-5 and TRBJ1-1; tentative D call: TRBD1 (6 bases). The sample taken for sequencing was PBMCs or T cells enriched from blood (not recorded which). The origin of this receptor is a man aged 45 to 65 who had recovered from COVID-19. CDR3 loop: CASRQGTEAFF. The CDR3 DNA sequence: TGTGCCAGCAGACAGGGAACTGAAGCTTTCTTT.